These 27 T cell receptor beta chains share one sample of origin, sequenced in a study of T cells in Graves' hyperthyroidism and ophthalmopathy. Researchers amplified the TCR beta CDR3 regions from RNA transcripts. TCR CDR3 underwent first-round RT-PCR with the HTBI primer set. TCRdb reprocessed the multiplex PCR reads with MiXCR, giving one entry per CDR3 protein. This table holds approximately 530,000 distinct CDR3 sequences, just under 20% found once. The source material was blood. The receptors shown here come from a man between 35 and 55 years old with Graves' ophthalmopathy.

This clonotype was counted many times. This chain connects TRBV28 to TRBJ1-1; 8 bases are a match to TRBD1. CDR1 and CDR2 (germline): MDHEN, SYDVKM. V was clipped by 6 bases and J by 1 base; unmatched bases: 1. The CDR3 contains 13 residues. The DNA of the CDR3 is TGTGCCAGCAGCGACAGGGGGAACACTGAAGCTTTCTTT. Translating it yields CASSDRGNTEAFF.

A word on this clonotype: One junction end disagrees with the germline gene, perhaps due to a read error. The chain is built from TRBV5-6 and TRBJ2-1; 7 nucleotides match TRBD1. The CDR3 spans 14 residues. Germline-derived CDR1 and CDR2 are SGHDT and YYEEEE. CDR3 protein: CASSPIYRDREPFF. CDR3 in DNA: TGTGCCAGCAGCCCTATCTACCGAGACAGGGAGCCGTTCTTC.

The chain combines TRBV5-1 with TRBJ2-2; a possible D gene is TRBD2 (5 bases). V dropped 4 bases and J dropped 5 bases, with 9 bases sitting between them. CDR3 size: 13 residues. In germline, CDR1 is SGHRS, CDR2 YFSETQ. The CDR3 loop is CASSPRETGELFF. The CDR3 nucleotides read TGCGCCAGCAGCCCTAGGGAGACCGGGGAGCTGTTTTTT.

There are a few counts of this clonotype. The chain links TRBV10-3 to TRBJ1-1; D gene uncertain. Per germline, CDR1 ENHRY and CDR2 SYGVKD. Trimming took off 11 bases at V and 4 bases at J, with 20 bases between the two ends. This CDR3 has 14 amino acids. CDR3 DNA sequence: TGTGCCTCCTTCGAAGGAGAGATAGGCACTGAAGCTTTCTTT. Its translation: CASFEGEIGTEAFF.

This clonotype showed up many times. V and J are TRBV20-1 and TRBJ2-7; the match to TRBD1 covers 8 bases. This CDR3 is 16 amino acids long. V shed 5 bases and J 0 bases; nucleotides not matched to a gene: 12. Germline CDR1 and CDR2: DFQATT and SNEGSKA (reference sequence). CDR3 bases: TGCAGTGCTTCGGACAGGGTTTGGCAAAGCTCCTACGAGCAGTACTTC. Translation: CSASDRVWQSSYEQYF.

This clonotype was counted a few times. The CDR3 sequence: CASSPLMGTVYEQYF. The CDR3 DNA is TGTGCCAGCTCACCACTGATGGGGACAGTATACGAGCAGTACTTC. This chain joins TRBV18 and TRBJ2-7, with 7 bases matching TRBD1. Germline V gene data show CDR1 as KGHSH and CDR2 as LQKENI. This CDR3 has 15 amino acids. The ends lost 1 base at V and 4 bases at J; junction bases unmatched: 7.

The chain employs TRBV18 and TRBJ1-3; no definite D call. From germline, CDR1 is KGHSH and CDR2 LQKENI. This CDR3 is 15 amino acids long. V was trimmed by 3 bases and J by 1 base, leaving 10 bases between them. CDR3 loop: CASSPRMESGNTIYF. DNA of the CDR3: TGTGCCAGCTCACCTCGGATGGAATCTGGAAACACCATATATTTT.

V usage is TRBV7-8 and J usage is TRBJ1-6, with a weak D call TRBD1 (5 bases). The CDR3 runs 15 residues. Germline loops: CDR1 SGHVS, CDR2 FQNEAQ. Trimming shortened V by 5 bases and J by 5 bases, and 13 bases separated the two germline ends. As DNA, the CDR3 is TGTGCCAGCAGCGCGCACCGGGACGATAATTCACCCCTCCACTTT. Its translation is CASSAHRDDNSPLHF.

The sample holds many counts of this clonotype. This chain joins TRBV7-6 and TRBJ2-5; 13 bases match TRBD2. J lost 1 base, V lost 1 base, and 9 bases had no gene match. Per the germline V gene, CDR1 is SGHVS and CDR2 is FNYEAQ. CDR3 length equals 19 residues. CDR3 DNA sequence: TGTGCCAGCAGCTTAGTACCCAGCGGGACTAGCGGGGCCCAAGAGACCCAGTACTTC. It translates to CASSLVPSGTSGAQETQYF.

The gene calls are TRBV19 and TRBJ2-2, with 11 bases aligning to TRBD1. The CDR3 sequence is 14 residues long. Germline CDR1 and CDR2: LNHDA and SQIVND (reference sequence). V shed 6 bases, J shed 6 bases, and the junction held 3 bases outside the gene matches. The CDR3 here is CASSWGQGAGELFF. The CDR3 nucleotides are TGTGCCAGTAGCTGGGGACAGGGGGCCGGGGAGCTGTTTTTT.

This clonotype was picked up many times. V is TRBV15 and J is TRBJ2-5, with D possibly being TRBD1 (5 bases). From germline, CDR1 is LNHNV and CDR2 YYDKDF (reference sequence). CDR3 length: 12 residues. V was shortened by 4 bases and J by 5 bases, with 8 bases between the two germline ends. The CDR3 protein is CATSKGPETQYF. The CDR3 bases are TGTGCCACCAGCAAGGGGCCGGAGACCCAGTACTTC.

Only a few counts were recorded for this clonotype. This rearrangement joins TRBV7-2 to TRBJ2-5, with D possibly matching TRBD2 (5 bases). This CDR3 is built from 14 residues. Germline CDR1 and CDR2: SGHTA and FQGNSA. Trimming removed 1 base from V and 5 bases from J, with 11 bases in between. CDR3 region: CASSLGGNRETQYF. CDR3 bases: TGTGCCAGCAGCTTAGGAGGGAATAGGGAGACCCAGTACTTC.

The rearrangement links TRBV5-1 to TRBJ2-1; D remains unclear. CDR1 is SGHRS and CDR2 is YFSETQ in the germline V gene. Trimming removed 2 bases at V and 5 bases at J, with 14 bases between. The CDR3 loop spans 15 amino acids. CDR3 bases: TGCGCCAGCAGCTTATTAGCCGGTAGGAACAATGAGCAGTTCTTC. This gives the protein CASSLLAGRNNEQFF.

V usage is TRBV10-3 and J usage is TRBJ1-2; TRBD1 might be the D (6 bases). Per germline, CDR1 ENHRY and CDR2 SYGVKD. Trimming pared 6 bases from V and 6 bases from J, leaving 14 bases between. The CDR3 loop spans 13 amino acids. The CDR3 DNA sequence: TGTGCCATCAGGGAAGACAGGATGGATGGCTACACCTTC. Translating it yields CAIREDRMDGYTF.

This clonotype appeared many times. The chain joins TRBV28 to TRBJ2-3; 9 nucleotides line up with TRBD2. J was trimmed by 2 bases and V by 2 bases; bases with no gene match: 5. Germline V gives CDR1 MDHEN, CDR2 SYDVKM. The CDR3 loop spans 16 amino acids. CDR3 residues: CASSLGLARHTDTQYF. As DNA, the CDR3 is TGTGCCAGCAGTTTAGGACTAGCGCGGCACACAGATACGCAGTATTTT. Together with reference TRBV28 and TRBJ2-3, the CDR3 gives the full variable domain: DVKVTQSSRYLVKRTGEKVFLECVQDMDHENMFWYRQDPGLGLRLIYFSYDVKMKEKGDIPEGYSVSREKKERFSLILESASTNQTSMYLCASSLGLARHTDTQYFGPGTRLTVL.

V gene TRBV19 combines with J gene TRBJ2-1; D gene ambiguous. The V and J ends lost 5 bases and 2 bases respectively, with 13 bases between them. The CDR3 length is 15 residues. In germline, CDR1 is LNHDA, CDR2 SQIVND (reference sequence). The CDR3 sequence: CASSWSGRTYNEQFF. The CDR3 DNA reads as TGTGCCAGTAGTTGGTCTGGCAGAACCTACAATGAGCAGTTCTTC.

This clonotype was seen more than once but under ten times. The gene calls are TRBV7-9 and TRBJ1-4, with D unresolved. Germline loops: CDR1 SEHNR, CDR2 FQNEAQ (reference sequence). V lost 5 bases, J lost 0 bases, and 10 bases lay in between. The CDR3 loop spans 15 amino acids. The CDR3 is CASSAQATTNEKLFF. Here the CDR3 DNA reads TGTGCCAGCAGCGCCCAAGCAACAACTAATGAAAAACTGTTTTTT.

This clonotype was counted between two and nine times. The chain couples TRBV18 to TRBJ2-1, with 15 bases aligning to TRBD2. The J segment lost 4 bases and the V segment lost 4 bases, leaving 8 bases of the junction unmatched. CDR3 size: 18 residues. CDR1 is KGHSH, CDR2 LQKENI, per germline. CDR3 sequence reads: CASSRPGLAGGKYNEQFF. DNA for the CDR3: TGTGCCAGCTCACGGCCGGGACTAGCGGGGGGCAAATACAATGAGCAGTTCTTC.

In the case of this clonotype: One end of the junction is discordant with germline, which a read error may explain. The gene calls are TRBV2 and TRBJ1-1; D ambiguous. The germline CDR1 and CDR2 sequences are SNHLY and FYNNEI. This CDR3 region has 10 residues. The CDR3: CASSGPEASF. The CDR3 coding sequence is TGTGCCAGTTCCGGGCCTGAAGCTTCCTTT.

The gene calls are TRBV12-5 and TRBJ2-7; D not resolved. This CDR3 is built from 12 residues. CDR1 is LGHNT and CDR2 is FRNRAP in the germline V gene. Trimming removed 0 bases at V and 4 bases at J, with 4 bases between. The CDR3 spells CASGLVQYEQYF. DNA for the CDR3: TGTGCTAGTGGTTTGGTACAATACGAGCAGTACTTC.

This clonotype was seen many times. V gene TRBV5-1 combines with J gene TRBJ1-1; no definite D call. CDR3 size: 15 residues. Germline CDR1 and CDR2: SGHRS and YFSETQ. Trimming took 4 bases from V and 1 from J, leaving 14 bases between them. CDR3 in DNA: TGCGCCAGCAGCCCTAAGGAATTTCCGAACACTGAAGCTTTCTTT. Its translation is CASSPKEFPNTEAFF. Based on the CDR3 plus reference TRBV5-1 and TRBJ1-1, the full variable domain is KAGVTQTPRYLIKTRGQQVTLSCSPISGHRSVSWYQQTPGQGLQFLFEYFSETQRNKGNFPGRFSGRQFSNSRSEMNVSTLELGDSALYLCASSPKEFPNTEAFFGQGTRLTVV.

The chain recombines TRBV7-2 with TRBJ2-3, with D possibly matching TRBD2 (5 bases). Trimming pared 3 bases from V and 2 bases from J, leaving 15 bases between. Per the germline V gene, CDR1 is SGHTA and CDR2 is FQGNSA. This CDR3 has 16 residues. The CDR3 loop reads CASSFRTPKLTDTQYF. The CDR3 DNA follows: TGTGCCAGCAGCTTCCGGACTCCAAAACTCACAGATACGCAGTATTTT. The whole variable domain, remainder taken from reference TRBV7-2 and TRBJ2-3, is GAGVSQSPSNKVTEKGKDVELRCDPISGHTALYWYRQSLGQGLEFLIYFQGNSAPDKSGLPSDRFSAERTGGSVSTLTIQRTQQEDSAVYLCASSFRTPKLTDTQYFGPGTRLTVL.

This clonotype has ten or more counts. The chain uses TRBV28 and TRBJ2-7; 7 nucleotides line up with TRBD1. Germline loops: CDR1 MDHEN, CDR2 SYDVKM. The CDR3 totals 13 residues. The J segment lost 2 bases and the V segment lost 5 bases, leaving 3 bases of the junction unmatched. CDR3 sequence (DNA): TGTGCCAGCAGTCTGGGACAGCCCTACGAGCAGTACTTC. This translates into CASSLGQPYEQYF.

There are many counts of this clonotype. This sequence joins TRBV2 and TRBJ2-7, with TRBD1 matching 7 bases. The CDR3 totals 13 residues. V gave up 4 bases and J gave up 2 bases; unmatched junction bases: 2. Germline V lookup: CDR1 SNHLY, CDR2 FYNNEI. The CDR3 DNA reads TGTGCCAGCAGTGGACAGGGACCCTACGAGCAGTACTTC. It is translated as CASSGQGPYEQYF.

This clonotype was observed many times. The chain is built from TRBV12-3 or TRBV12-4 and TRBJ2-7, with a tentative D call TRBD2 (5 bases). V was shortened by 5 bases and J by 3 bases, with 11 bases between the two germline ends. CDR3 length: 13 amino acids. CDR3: CASSQTAGYEQYF. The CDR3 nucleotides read TGTGCCAGCAGTCAGACCGCGGGCTACGAGCAGTACTTC.

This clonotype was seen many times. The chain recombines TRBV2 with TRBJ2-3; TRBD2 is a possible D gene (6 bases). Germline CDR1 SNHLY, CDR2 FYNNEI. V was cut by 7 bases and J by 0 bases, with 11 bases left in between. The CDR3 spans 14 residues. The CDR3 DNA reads TGTGCCAGCAAATCCGGGACTAGCACAGATACGCAGTATTTT. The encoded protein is CASKSGTSTDTQYF.

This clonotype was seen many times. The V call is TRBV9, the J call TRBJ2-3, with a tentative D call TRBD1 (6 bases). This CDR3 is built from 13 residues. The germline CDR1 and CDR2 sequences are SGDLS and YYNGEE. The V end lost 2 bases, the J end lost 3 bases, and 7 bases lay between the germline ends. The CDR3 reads CASSVQGTDTQYF. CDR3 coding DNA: TGTGCCAGCAGCGTCCAGGGGACAGATACGCAGTATTTT.